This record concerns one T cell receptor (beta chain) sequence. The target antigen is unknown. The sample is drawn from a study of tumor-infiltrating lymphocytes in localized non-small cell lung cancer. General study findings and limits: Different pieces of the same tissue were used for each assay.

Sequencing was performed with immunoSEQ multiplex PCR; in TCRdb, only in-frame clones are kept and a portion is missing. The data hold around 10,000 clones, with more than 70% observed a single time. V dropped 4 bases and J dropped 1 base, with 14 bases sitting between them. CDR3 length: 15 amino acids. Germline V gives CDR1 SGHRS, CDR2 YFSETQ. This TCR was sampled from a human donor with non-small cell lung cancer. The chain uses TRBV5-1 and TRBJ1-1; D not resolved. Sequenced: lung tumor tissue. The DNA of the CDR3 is TGCGCCAGCAGCCCGGGAATGGGGTGGAACACTGAAGCTTTCTTT. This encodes CASSPGMGWNTEAFF.